This TCR beta chain was profiled in a study of T cells after yellow fever vaccination. Conversion of TCR transcripts into cDNA relied on 5'RACE template switching, which added a universal primer site and UMIs. TCRdb re-analysed the 5' RACE reads in MiXCR, keeping a single row per CDR3 protein. The profile covers 550,000 or so distinct CDR3 sequences, with roughly 21% appearing a single time and around 15% taken by the ten largest. In regard to this clonotype: What it recognizes is unknown.

Overall study findings and caveats: Among all clonotypes, a small share was observed in both CD4 and CD8 compartments.

V lost 1 base to trimming and J lost 9 bases, with 14 bases between them. CDR3 length: 14 residues. CDR1 is SGHTA, CDR2 FQGNSA, per germline. The source was PBMCs, collected 15 days after the yellow fever booster vaccination. The clonotype originates from a man aged 25 to 40 who received the YFV17D yellow fever vaccine. The V and J genes are TRBV7-2 and TRBJ2-3, with a weak D call TRBD2 (6 bases). CDR3 DNA sequence: TGTGCCAGCAGCTTAGGGGACTCAGTTACCACGCAGTATTTT. Amino acid sequence: CASSLGDSVTTQYF. Supplemented by reference TRBV7-2 and TRBJ2-3, the full variable domain reads GAGVSQSPSNKVTEKGKDVELRCDPISGHTALYWYRQSLGQGLEFLIYFQGNSAPDKSGLPSDRFSAERTGGSVSTLTIQRTQQEDSAVYLCASSLGDSVTTQYFGPGTRLTVL.